The clone carrying this T cell receptor (beta chain) was recorded at least ten times. The antigen is unknown. The record originates from a study of T cells after posttransplantation cyclophosphamide. This CDR3 has 19 residues. The germline gives CDR1 SGDLS, CDR2 YYNGEE. Trimming at V came to 0 bases and at J to 4 bases, leaving 16 bases not matched to a gene. Whole-study results and caveats: Later post-transplant blood repertoires were often dominated by donor CD8+ memory clones.

The method was immunoSEQ multiplex PCR; TCRdb's version includes in-frame clones alone and lacks a portion of them. Observed in the sample are under 50,000 clones, none of them singletons. The sequence was collected from a woman in her 50s in good health and a related stem cell transplant donor. The specimen sequenced was PBMCs. J is TRBJ1-3 and V is TRBV9, with TRBD1 identical over 7 bases. DNA for the CDR3: TGTGCCAGCAGCGTAGAGGGGACAGCCTTTACTATGGAGGGAAACACCATATATTTT. Amino acids: CASSVEGTAFTMEGNTIYF.